A selection of T cell receptor beta chains follows, all from one sample in a study of cytomegalovirus exposure and HLA in healthy donors. This table comes from immunoSEQ multiplex PCR, and its TCRdb copy is limited to in-frame clones, with some not included. The data hold around 100,000 clones, with 63% observed a single time. The sequenced material came from PBMCs. The receptors shown here come from a human donor in good health. The CDR3 runs from the conserved cysteine through the conserved F or W. A D gene is named only where the DNA matches it firmly. Clone size, where shown, is once, few, many, or a class for clones that have expanded.

D gene,V gene,clone size,J gene,CDR3 protein,CDR3 DNA
.,TRBV7-3,.,TRBJ1-1,CASSPLMNTEAFF,TGTGCCAGCAGCCCTCTTATGAACACTGAAGCTTTCTTT
.,TRBV7-9,once,TRBJ2-1,CASSFLTGGNEQFF,TGTGCCAGCAGCTTTTTGACAGGTGGGAATGAGCAGTTCTTC
.,TRBV19,.,TRBJ1-1,CASSSRVYTEAFF,TGTGCCAGTAGTTCTCGGGTCTACACTGAAGCTTTCTTT
TRBD1,TRBV19,.,TRBJ1-5,CASSITGQGGQPQHF,TGTGCCAGTAGTATTACGGGACAGGGTGGCCAGCCCCAGCATTTT
.,TRBV30,.,TRBJ2-7,CAWSALRYEQYF,TGTGCCTGGAGTGCCCTTCGCTACGAGCAGTACTTC
.,TRBV18,.,TRBJ1-5,CASSPTGINQPQHF,TGTGCCAGCTCACCAACAGGGATCAATCAGCCCCAGCATTTT
.,TRBV9,.,TRBJ2-1,CASSVTGASSYNEQFF,TGTGCCAGCAGCGTAACTGGAGCTAGCTCCTACAATGAGCAGTTCTTC
.,TRBV25-1,many,TRBJ2-2,CASSEYQDTGELFF,TGTGCCAGCAGTGAATATCAGGACACCGGGGAGCTGTTTTTT
.,TRBV25-1,.,TRBJ2-7,CASSGNYYEQYF,TGTGCCAGCAGTGGAAACTACTACGAGCAGTACTTC
TRBD1,TRBV5-6,.,TRBJ2-7,CAGSWDRAYEQYF,TGTGCCGGCAGCTGGGACAGGGCCTACGAGCAGTACTTC
TRBD1,TRBV5-5,.,TRBJ2-5,CASSLEGQGWQETQYF,TGTGCCAGCAGCTTGGAAGGACAGGGGTGGCAAGAGACCCAGTACTTC
.,TRBV27,few,TRBJ1-2,CASSLTGGYGYTF,TGTGCCAGCAGTTTAACGGGAGGCTATGGCTACACCTTC
.,TRBV7-3,once,TRBJ1-1,CASSSGLLSEAFF,TGTGCCAGCAGCTCAGGGCTCCTTAGTGAAGCTTTCTTT
.,TRBV9,few,TRBJ1-1,CASSVEIDTEAFF,TGTGCCAGCAGCGTAGAAATCGACACTGAAGCTTTCTTT
TRBD1,TRBV13,.,TRBJ1-2,CASSLGRGRGNYGYTF,TGTGCCAGCAGCTTGGGCAGGGGGCGAGGGAACTATGGCTACACCTTC
.,TRBV29-1,few,TRBJ2-1,CSVVEYNEQFF,TGCAGCGTAGTGGAGTACAATGAGCAGTTCTTC
.,TRBV5-1,.,TRBJ1-2,CASSPDRNYGYTF,TGCGCCAGCAGCCCCGACAGGAACTATGGCTACACCTTC
TRBD2,TRBV29-1,.,TRBJ2-1,CSVRGLVDLNEQFF,TGCAGCGTCCGGGGACTAGTAGACCTCAATGAGCAGTTCTTC
TRBD2,TRBV6-6,few,TRBJ2-7,CASNPSGRFYEQYF,TGTGCCAGCAATCCTAGCGGGAGGTTCTACGAGCAGTACTTC
.,TRBV19,few,TRBJ1-2,CATAYRDFANGYTF,TGTGCCACCGCCTACCGGGACTTCGCGAATGGCTACACCTTC
.,TRBV5-1,few,TRBJ2-7,CASSLDGYEQYF,TGCGCCAGCAGCTTGGACGGCTACGAGCAGTACTTC
TRBD2,TRBV5-5,once,TRBJ2-5,CASSLGLAGGMYQETQYF,TGTGCCAGCAGCCTCGGACTAGCGGGAGGAATGTACCAAGAAACCCAGTACTTC
TRBD2,TRBV29-1,.,TRBJ2-3,CSVEGTSGSSDTQYF,TGCAGCGTTGAAGGGACTAGCGGGAGCAGCGATACGCAGTATTTT
.,TRBV2,.,TRBJ1-1,CASRDSLKNTEAFF,TGTGCCAGCAGGGACAGTTTAAAGAACACTGAAGCTTTCTTT
TRBD2,TRBV5-6,.,TRBJ2-5,CASSPGLAGGGETQYF,TGTGCCAGCAGCCCGGGACTAGCGGGAGGAGGCGAGACCCAGTACTTC